The 5 T cell receptor beta chains listed next were all sequenced from one sample in a study of T cells after yellow fever vaccination. In TCRdb, the 5' RACE reads were re-called with MiXCR into one record per CDR3 protein. The table has about 400,000 distinct CDR3 sequences, around 10% seen once. The specimen was PBMCs, collected on the day of the first yellow fever vaccination. The receptors come from a young man who received the YFV17D yellow fever vaccine.

This clonotype appeared a few times. The V gene is TRBV10-3, the J gene TRBJ2-5; a weak D match, TRBD1 (6 bases). Per germline, CDR1 ENHRY and CDR2 SYGVKD. Trimming left V 0 bases short and J 1 base short, with 12 bases between. There are 16 residues in the CDR3. This chain's CDR3 is CAISESGQRIQETQYF. CDR3 sequence (DNA): TGTGCCATCAGTGAGTCCGGACAGAGAATCCAAGAGACCCAGTACTTC.

V is TRBV10-3 and J is TRBJ2-5, with D possibly matching TRBD1 (6 bases). Germline V CDR1 and CDR2: ENHRY, SYGVKD. V was clipped by 4 bases and J by 2 bases, with 11 bases between them. This CDR3 contains 14 residues. The CDR3 bases are TGTGCCATCAGTGGATGGACAGCACAAGAGACCCAGTACTTC. Protein sequence: CAISGWTAQETQYF.

The J gene is TRBJ2-5, the V gene TRBV5-1; perhaps TRBD1 as D (6 bases). Trimming cost V 4 bases and J 4 bases, with 14 bases left between them. The CDR3 consists of 14 residues. Germline lookup yields CDR1 SGHRS and CDR2 YFSETQ. The CDR3 DNA sequence: TGCGCCAGCAGCCCCACACAGGGCGGAGAGACCCAGTACTTC. Its translation is CASSPTQGGETQYF.

The chain joins TRBV18 to TRBJ2-5; 8 bases map to TRBD1. The CDR3 spans 17 residues. CDR1 and CDR2 from the germline V gene are KGHSH and LQKENI. Trimming at V came to 5 bases and at J to 2 bases, leaving 13 bases not matched to a gene. The CDR3 DNA reads as TGTGCCAGCTCAGTCGACAGGGGACGTACCGGACAAGAGACCCAGTACTTC. Its protein product is CASSVDRGRTGQETQYF.

This rearrangement joins TRBV19 to TRBJ1-5, with D unresolved. CDR1 and CDR2 (germline): LNHDA, SQIVND (reference sequence). The CDR3 runs 15 residues. V was pared by 7 bases and J by 3 bases, with 16 bases between. CDR3 loop: CASNFAAVDNQPQHF. The CDR3 DNA sequence: TGTGCCAGTAATTTCGCGGCCGTAGACAATCAGCCCCAGCATTTT.